This T cell receptor beta chain derives from a study of blood T cell repertoires in COVID-19. V was clipped by 1 base and J by 1 base, with 17 bases between them. The CDR3 runs to 17 residues. Germline CDR1 SGHRS, CDR2 YFSETQ. The repertoire was sequenced with immunoSEQ multiplex PCR; TCRdb's copy has only in-frame clones and lacks some. The table records about 69,000 clones, approximately 79% of them present only once. Material: peripheral blood. V gene TRBV5-1 combines with J gene TRBJ1-2; D is possibly TRBD1 (5 bases). The TCR originated in a man aged 55 to 70 with acute or convalescent COVID-19. The CDR3 region has the DNA TGCGCCAGCAGCTTGCTTCCAGGGCCCCAAATTAACTATGGCTACACCTTC. Its protein product is CASSLLPGPQINYGYTF.